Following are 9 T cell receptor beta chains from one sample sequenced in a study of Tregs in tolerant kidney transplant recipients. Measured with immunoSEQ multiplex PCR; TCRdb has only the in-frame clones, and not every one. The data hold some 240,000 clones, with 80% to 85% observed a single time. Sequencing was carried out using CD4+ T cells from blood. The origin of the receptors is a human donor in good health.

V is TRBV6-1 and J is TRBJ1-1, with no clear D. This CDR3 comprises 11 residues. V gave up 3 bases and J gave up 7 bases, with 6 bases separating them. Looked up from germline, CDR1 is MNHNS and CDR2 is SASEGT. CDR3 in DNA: TGTGCCAGCAGTGACGGGCGTGAAGCTTTCTTT. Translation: CASSDGREAFF.

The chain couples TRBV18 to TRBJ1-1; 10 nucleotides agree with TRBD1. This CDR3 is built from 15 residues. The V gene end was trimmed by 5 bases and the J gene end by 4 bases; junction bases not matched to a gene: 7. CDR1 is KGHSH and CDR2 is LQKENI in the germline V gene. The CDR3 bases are TGTGCCAGCTCAACAGGACAGGGGGGGGTCACTGAAGCTTTCTTT. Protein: CASSTGQGGVTEAFF.

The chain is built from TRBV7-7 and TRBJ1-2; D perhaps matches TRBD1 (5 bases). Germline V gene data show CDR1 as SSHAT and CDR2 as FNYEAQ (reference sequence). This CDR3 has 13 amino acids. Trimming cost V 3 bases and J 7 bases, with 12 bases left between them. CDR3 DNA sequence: TGTGCCAGCAGCTTCGGCAGGGACCTTGGCTACACCTTC. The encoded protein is CASSFGRDLGYTF.

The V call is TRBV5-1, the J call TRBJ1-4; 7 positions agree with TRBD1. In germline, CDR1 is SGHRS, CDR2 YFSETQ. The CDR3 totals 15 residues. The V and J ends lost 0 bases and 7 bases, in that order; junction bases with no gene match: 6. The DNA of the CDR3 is TGCGCCAGCAGCTTGGAAGGGGGCAGGAGTGAAAAACTGTTTTTT. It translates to CASSLEGGRSEKLFF.

CDR3 bases: TGTGCCAGCACCCCCGGGGGCCGTCTCGAGCAGTACTTC. Protein product: CASTPGGRLEQYF. The chain employs TRBV6-1 and TRBJ2-7; tentatively, D is TRBD1 or TRBD2 (6 bases each). Trimming took 7 bases from V and 6 from J, leaving 16 bases between them. Germline lookup yields CDR1 MNHNS and CDR2 SASEGT. This CDR3 has 13 amino acids.

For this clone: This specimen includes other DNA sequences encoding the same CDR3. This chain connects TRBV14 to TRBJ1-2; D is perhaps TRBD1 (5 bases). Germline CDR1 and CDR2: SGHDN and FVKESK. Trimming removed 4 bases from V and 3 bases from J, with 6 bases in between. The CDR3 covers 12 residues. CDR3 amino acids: CASSPGDYGYTF. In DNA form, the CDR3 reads TGTGCCAGCAGCCCGGGGGACTATGGCTACACCTTC.

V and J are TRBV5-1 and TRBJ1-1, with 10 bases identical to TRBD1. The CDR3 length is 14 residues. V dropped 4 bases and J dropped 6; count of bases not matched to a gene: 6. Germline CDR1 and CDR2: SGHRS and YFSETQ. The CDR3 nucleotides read TGCGCCAGCAGCGGAGGACAGGGGGTCCCTGAAGCTTTCTTT. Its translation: CASSGGQGVPEAFF.

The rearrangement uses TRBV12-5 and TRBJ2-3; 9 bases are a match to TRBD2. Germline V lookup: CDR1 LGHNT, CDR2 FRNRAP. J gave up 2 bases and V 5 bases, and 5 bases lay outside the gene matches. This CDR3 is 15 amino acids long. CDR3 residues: CASGPGLATTDTQYF. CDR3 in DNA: TGTGCTAGTGGTCCCGGACTAGCGACCACAGATACGCAGTATTTT. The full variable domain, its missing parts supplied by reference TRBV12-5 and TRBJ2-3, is DARVTQTPRHKVTEMGQEVTMRCQPILGHNTVFWYRQTMMQGLELLAYFRNRAPLDDSGMPKDRFSAEMPDATLATLKIQPSEPRDSAVYFCASGPGLATTDTQYFGPGTRLTVL.

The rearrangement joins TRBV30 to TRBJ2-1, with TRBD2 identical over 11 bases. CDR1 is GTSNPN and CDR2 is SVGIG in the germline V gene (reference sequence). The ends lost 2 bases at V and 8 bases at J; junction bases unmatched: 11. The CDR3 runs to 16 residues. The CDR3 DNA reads TGTGCCTGGAGTAGCGGAGTAGCGGGGGGGAGAGATGAGCAGTTCTTC. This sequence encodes CAWSSGVAGGRDEQFF.